One and the same sample provided the 18 T cell receptor beta chains below, sequenced in a study of cytomegalovirus exposure and HLA in healthy donors. Data came from immunoSEQ multiplex PCR; TCRdb stores just in-frame clones and leaves some out. The data show around 150,000 clones, around 90% seen once. Sequenced sample: PBMCs. The receptors come from a woman aged 18-29 years in good health and CMV-seropositive.

This sequence joins TRBV29-1 and TRBJ1-2, with D possibly being TRBD1 (5 bases). CDR1 and CDR2 (germline): SQVTM, ANQGSEA. Trimming removed 3 bases at V and 2 bases at J, with 10 bases between. The CDR3 is 13 residues long. CDR3 residues: CSVDARENYGYTF. The CDR3 DNA is TGCAGCGTTGACGCCAGGGAAAACTATGGCTACACCTTC.

The chain links TRBV5-1 to TRBJ2-3; 9 nucleotides agree with TRBD2. Germline V gene lookup returns CDR1 SGHRS and CDR2 YFSETQ. V dropped 3 bases and J dropped 2; count of bases not matched to a gene: 13. There are 18 residues in the CDR3. The CDR3 coding sequence is TGCGCCAGCAGCTCGAGGGGACTAGCACCCCAGCTCACAGATACGCAGTATTTT. Translated: CASSSRGLAPQLTDTQYF.

The chain links TRBV6-1 to TRBJ2-5; TRBD2 might be the D (5 bases). Germline V CDR1 and CDR2: MNHNS, SASEGT. This CDR3 has 13 amino acids. The V gene lost 6 bases and the J gene lost 4 bases, with 12 bases spanning the gap. CDR3 bases: TGTGCCAGCAGCCGGGGAGTCTCAGAGACCCAGTACTTC. It yields the protein CASSRGVSETQYF.

This clone showed up just a few times. This chain links TRBV5-1 with TRBJ1-2, with TRBD1 as a possible D gene (6 bases). The CDR3 length is 14 residues. The V gene's germline CDR1 is SGHRS and CDR2 YFSETQ. V lost 3 bases and J 2 bases, leaving 11 bases between the germline ends. CDR3 in amino acids: CASSSDSKNYGYTF. The CDR3 bases are TGCGCCAGCAGCTCGGACAGCAAGAACTATGGCTACACCTTC.

This clone was detected only a few times. V gene TRBV19 combines with J gene TRBJ1-5, with D possibly being TRBD1 (5 bases). Per germline, CDR1 LNHDA and CDR2 SQIVND (reference sequence). This CDR3 is 15 amino acids long. Trimming took off 2 bases at V and 1 base at J, with 9 bases between the two ends. CDR3 loop: CASSIIGASNQPQHF. In DNA form, the CDR3 reads TGTGCCAGTAGTATAATTGGGGCGAGCAATCAGCCCCAGCATTTT.

The chain recombines TRBV9 with TRBJ2-5; 11 positions agree with TRBD2. The CDR3 length is 17 residues. CDR1 and CDR2 from the germline V gene are SGDLS and YYNGEE. Trimming cost V 4 bases and J 0 bases; bases outside gene matches: 8. CDR3 amino acids: CASSPWKLAGDQETQYF. The CDR3 DNA follows: TGTGCCAGCAGCCCCTGGAAACTAGCGGGAGACCAAGAGACCCAGTACTTC.

This clone is a singleton in its sample. Relative to the germline gene, one junction end is altered; a read error may explain this. V gene TRBV25-1 combines with J gene TRBJ2-7; 7 bases agree with TRBD1. Looked up from germline, CDR1 is MGHDK and CDR2 is SYGVNS. This CDR3 spans 14 amino acids. The CDR3 protein is CASSDRDRQRCEDF. The CDR3 nucleotides read TGTGCCAGCAGTGACCGGGACAGACAACGATGCGAAGACTTC.

The chain couples TRBV6-5 to TRBJ1-2; D is possibly TRBD1 (6 bases). This CDR3 spans 13 amino acids. V was clipped by 6 bases and J by 5 bases, with 13 bases between them. Germline V gene lookup returns CDR1 MNHEY and CDR2 SVGAGI. The CDR3: CASSKRDTYGYTF. For the CDR3, the DNA is TGTGCCAGCAGCAAAAGGGACACTTATGGCTACACCTTC.

This clone was seen a single time. The rearrangement joins TRBV5-6 to TRBJ2-7, with D perhaps TRBD1 (8 bases). Trimming took 4 bases from V and 1 from J, leaving 15 bases between them. This CDR3 has 15 residues. Germline lookup yields CDR1 SGHDT and CDR2 YYEEEE. The CDR3 DNA sequence: TGTGCCAGCAGCCAGACAGGGGAGGGATCCTACGAGCAGTACTTC. Amino acid sequence: CASSQTGEGSYEQYF.

The J gene is TRBJ1-5, the V gene TRBV28; TRBD1 matches 10 bases. The CDR3 runs to 15 residues. Trimming took 4 bases from V and 5 from J; bases not matched to a gene: 5. Germline V gene sequence: CDR1 MDHEN, CDR2 SYDVKM. This CDR3 reads CASSSPGQGYQPQHF. The CDR3 bases are TGTGCCAGCAGTTCCCCGGGACAGGGGTATCAGCCCCAGCATTTT.

V is TRBV7-9 and J is TRBJ1-1, with TRBD1 identical over 10 bases. This CDR3 is built from 17 residues. Looked up from germline, CDR1 is SEHNR and CDR2 is FQNEAQ (reference sequence). Trimming took 5 bases from V and 4 from J; bases not matched to a gene: 13. This CDR3 reads CASSVESLGQGSTEAFF. The DNA for the CDR3 is TGTGCCAGCAGCGTTGAAAGCTTGGGACAGGGGAGCACTGAAGCTTTCTTT.

J is TRBJ1-1 and V is TRBV5-4, with D uncertain. Per the germline V gene, CDR1 is SGHNT and CDR2 is YYREEE (reference sequence). V lost 1 base and J 3 bases, leaving 10 bases between the germline ends. The length of the CDR3 is 14 residues. DNA of the CDR3: TGTGCCAGCAGCTTGTCTCGCAGGTACACTGAAGCTTTCTTT. It codes for CASSLSRRYTEAFF. Full variable domain (rest looked up from reference TRBV5-4 and TRBJ1-1): ETGVTQSPTHLIKTRGQQVTLRCSSQSGHNTVSWYQQALGQGPQFIFQYYREEENGRGNFPPRFSGLQFPNYSSELNVNALELDDSALYLCASSLSRRYTEAFFGQGTRLTVV.

This chain joins TRBV9 and TRBJ2-3; D is unresolved. Trimming cost V 0 bases and J 0 bases, with 5 bases left between them. From germline, CDR1 is SGDLS and CDR2 YYNGEE. The length of the CDR3 is 14 residues. The CDR3 here is CASSVASSTDTQYF. CDR3 DNA sequence: TGTGCCAGCAGCGTAGCCTCTAGCACAGATACGCAGTATTTT. Full variable domain (outside the CDR3, taken from reference TRBV9 and TRBJ2-3): DSGVTQTPKHLITATGQRVTLRCSPRSGDLSVYWYQQSLDQGLQFLIQYYNGEERAKGNILERFSAQQFPDLHSELNLSSLELGDSALYFCASSVASSTDTQYFGPGTRLTVL.

The sample holds one count of this clone. The chain employs TRBV5-6 and TRBJ2-6; 8 nucleotides agree with TRBD1. Per the germline V gene, CDR1 is SGHDT and CDR2 is YYEEEE. CDR3 size: 17 residues. Unmatched junction bases numbered 5, after V lost 1 base and J lost 2 bases. CDR3 region: CASSLRQGSTGANVLTF. CDR3 nucleotide sequence: TGTGCCAGCAGCTTGAGACAGGGGTCAACTGGGGCCAACGTCCTGACTTTC.

The V gene is TRBV5-6, the J gene TRBJ2-7, with 10 bases identical to TRBD2. J lost 2 bases, V lost 1 base, and 9 bases had no gene match. The CDR3 has 17 amino acids. From germline, CDR1 is SGHDT and CDR2 YYEEEE. The CDR3 coding sequence is TGTGCCAGCAGCTTGTCCCAGCGGGAGGGCCGAACCTACGAGCAGTACTTC. It encodes CASSLSQREGRTYEQYF. Based on the CDR3 plus reference TRBV5-6 and TRBJ2-7, the full variable domain is DAGVTQSPTHLIKTRGQQVTLRCSPKSGHDTVSWYQQALGQGPQFIFQYYEEEERQRGNFPDRFSGHQFPNYSSELNVNALLLGDSALYLCASSLSQREGRTYEQYFGPGTRLTVT.

The genes are TRBV25-1 and TRBJ2-3, with a weak D call TRBD2 (6 bases). V lost 1 base and J 2 bases, leaving 19 bases between the germline ends. The CDR3 spans 18 residues. Germline-derived CDR1 and CDR2 are MGHDK and SYGVNS. In nucleotides, the CDR3 is TGTGCCAGCAGTGAATTAGGAGCGGGTCCCCTCCACACAGATACGCAGTATTTT. Translating gives CASSELGAGPLHTDTQYF.

The chain links TRBV9 to TRBJ2-1; 14 bases are a match to TRBD2. V gave up 3 bases and J gave up 7 bases; unmatched junction bases: 9. CDR3 length: 17 amino acids. Germline CDR1 is SGDLS and CDR2 is YYNGEE. The CDR3: CASSAPAGTSGGNEQFF. The CDR3, as DNA: TGTGCCAGCAGCGCCCCGGCCGGGACTAGCGGGGGAAATGAGCAGTTCTTC.

This rearrangement joins TRBV2 to TRBJ2-5, with TRBD2 matching over 12 bases. Germline V gene lookup returns CDR1 SNHLY and CDR2 FYNNEI. This CDR3 spans 16 amino acids. V gave up 5 bases and J gave up 1 base; unmatched junction bases: 5. The CDR3 is CASSTRTSGAQETQYF. CDR3 bases: TGTGCCAGCAGTACCCGGACTAGCGGGGCCCAAGAGACCCAGTACTTC.